This T cell receptor (beta chain) was sequenced in a study of regulatory T cells in long-lasting Graves disease. Whole-study findings and limits: TCR diversity was lower in persistent Graves' patients (versus newly diagnosed ones).

This clonotype has at least ten counts. Antigen unknown. With iRepertoire HTBI primers and Arm-PCR of CDR3 regions, TCR beta libraries were built. TCRdb used MiXCR to reprocess the multiplex PCR reads, holding one entry per CDR3 protein. The sample contains 400,000 to 500,000 distinct CDR3 sequences, 21% of which appear only once. Time point indicated: persistent/refractory GD, antithyroid drugs over 5 years with positive TRAb. Preparation of the TCR library used RNA extracted from PBMCs. By American Thyroid Association guidelines, Graves' disease was diagnosed in the cohort. The ends were cut back, 0 bases at V and 5 bases at J, with 11 bases in the middle. This CDR3 spans 14 amino acids. Per the germline V gene, CDR1 is SGHDT and CDR2 is YYEEEE.

The material was peripheral blood mononuclear cells (PBMCs), obtained when the disease was refractory, from a patient treated with antithyroid drugs. The rearrangement uses TRBV5-6 and TRBJ2-5, with D perhaps matching TRBD2 (5 bases). This sequence originates from a female donor with Graves disease. CDR3 protein: CASSLGTPDETQYF. In DNA form, the CDR3 reads TGTGCCAGCAGCTTGGGGACTCCTGACGAGACCCAGTACTTC.